This paragraph reports one T cell receptor (beta chain). Its target is not known. Just one base apart from a much larger clone, this may be a read error. The template was RNA from unsorted bulk tissue. More than 3 cm separated this lung sample from the edge of the tumor. Donors were chemotherapy-naive, newly diagnosed lung cancer surgical patients in China, August–late 2014. The record originates from a study of tumor and adjacent non-tumor tissue in lung cancer. About the study: Aged about 31 to 80 years, patients included fewer than 11 men and 5 women with stage I to III disease. Samples averaged approximately 3.9 million productive TCRbeta reads each.

The library came from three nested PCR rounds adapted from ARM-PCR protocols. TCRdb called the multiplex PCR reads again in MiXCR, with one record for every CDR3 protein. Of about 110,000 distinct CDR3 sequences in the sample, 50% to 70% were seen once. Findings and caveats of the study: TCR diversity was significantly greater in tumor than normal lung tissue.

The CDR3 runs 14 residues. CDR1 MNHNS and CDR2 SASEGT come from the germline V gene. With 5 bases removed from V and 0 bases from J, the gap between germline ends came to 11 bases. The sequence derives from a man in his sixties with non-small cell lung cancer. The gene calls are TRBV6-1 and TRBJ2-7; D gene ambiguous. Sequenced: distant non-tumor lung tissue. CDR3 residues: CASSWGFSSYEQYF. The CDR3 DNA follows: TGTGCCAGCAGTTGGGGTTTCAGCTCCTACGAGCAGTACTTC.